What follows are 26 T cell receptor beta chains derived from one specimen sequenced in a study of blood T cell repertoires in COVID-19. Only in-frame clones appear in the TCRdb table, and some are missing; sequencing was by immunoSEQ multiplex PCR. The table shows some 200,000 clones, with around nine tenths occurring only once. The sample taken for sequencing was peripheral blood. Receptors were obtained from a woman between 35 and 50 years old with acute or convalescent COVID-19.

CDR3: CASSPTGDRDEKLFF. In nucleotides, the CDR3 is TGCGCCAGCAGCCCAACAGGGGATAGGGATGAAAAACTGTTTTTT. The rearrangement joins TRBV5-1 to TRBJ1-4; 7 nucleotides agree with TRBD1. After removal of 4 bases from V and 6 bases from J, the junction contained 9 bases not matched to a gene. Germline lookup yields CDR1 SGHRS and CDR2 YFSETQ. The CDR3 covers 15 residues. The entire variable domain, with the rest obtained from reference TRBV5-1 and TRBJ1-4, is as follows: KAGVTQTPRYLIKTRGQQVTLSCSPISGHRSVSWYQQTPGQGLQFLFEYFSETQRNKGNFPGRFSGRQFSNSRSEMNVSTLELGDSALYLCASSPTGDRDEKLFFGSGTQLSVL.

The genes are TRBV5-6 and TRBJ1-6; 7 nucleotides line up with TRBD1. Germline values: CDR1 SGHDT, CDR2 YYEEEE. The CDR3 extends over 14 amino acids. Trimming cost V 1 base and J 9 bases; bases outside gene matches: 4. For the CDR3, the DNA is TGTGCCAGCAGCTTGAAGGGGGCCGGTTCACCCCTCCACTTT. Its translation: CASSLKGAGSPLHF.

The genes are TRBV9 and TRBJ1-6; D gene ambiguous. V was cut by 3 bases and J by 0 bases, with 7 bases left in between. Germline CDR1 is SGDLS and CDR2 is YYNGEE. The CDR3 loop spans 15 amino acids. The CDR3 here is CASSESGSYNSPLHF. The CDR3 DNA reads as TGTGCCAGCAGCGAAAGCGGCTCCTATAATTCACCCCTCCACTTT.

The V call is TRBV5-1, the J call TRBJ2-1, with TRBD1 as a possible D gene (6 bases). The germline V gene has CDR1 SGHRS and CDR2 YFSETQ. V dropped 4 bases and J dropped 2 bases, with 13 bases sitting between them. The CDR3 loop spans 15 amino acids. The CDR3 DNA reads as TGCGCCAGCAGCCGGCAGGGGATAACCTACAATGAGCAGTTCTTC. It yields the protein CASSRQGITYNEQFF. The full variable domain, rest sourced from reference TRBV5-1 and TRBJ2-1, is KAGVTQTPRYLIKTRGQQVTLSCSPISGHRSVSWYQQTPGQGLQFLFEYFSETQRNKGNFPGRFSGRQFSNSRSEMNVSTLELGDSALYLCASSRQGITYNEQFFGPGTRLTVL.

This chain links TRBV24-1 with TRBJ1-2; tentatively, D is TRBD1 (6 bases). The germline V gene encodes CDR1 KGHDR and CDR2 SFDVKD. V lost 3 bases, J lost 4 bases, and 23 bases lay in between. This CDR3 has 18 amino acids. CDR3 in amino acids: CATSDAGTSELGVYGYTF. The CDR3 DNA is TGTGCCACCAGTGATGCCGGGACATCGGAGCTTGGAGTCTATGGCTACACCTTC.

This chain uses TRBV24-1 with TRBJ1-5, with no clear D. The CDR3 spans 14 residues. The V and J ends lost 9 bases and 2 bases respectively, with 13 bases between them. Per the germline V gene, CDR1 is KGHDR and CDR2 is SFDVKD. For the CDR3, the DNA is TGTGCCACCTCGGAGGGCGCGGGCAATCAGCCCCAGCATTTT. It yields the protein CATSEGAGNQPQHF.

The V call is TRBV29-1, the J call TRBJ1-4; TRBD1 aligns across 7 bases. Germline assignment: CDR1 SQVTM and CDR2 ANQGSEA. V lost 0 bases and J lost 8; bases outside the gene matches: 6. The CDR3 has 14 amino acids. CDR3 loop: CSVEDRGRGEKLFF. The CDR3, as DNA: TGCAGCGTTGAAGATCGGGGCAGGGGGGAAAAACTGTTTTTT.

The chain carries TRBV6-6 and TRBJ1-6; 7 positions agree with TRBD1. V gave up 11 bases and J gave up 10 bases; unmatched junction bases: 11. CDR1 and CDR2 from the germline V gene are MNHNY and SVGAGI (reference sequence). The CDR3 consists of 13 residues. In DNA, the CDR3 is TGTGCCTGCACCCGGGACAGTCAATCACCCCTCCACTTT. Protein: CACTRDSQSPLHF.

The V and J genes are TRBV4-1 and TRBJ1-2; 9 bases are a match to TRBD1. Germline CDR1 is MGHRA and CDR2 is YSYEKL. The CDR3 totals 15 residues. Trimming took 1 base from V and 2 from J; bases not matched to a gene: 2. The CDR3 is CASSQGGQGNYGYTF. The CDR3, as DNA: TGCGCCAGCAGCCAAGGTGGACAGGGGAACTATGGCTACACCTTC.

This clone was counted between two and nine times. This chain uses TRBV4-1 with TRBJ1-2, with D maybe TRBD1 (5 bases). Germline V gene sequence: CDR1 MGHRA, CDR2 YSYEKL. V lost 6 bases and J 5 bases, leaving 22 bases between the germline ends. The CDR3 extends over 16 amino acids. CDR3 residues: CASSQYGGGPRYGYTF. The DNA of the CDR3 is TGCGCCAGCAGTCAATACGGGGGAGGTCCGCGATATGGCTACACCTTC.

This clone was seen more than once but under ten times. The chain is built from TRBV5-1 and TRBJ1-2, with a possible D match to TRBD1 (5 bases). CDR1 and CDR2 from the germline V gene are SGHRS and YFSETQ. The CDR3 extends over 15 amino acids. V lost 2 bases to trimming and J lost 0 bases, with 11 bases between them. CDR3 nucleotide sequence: TGCGCCAGCAGCTTTAATTCAGGGTCTAACTATGGCTACACCTTC. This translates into CASSFNSGSNYGYTF. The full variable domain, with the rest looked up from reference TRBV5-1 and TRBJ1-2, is KAGVTQTPRYLIKTRGQQVTLSCSPISGHRSVSWYQQTPGQGLQFLFEYFSETQRNKGNFPGRFSGRQFSNSRSEMNVSTLELGDSALYLCASSFNSGSNYGYTFGSGTRLTVV.

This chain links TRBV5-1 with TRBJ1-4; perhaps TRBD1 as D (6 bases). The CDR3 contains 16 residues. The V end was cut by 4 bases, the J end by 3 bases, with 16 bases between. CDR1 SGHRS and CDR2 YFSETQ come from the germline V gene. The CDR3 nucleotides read TGCGCCAGCAGCCAGGGGTACGCCCGGGCTAATGAAAAACTGTTTTTT. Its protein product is CASSQGYARANEKLFF.

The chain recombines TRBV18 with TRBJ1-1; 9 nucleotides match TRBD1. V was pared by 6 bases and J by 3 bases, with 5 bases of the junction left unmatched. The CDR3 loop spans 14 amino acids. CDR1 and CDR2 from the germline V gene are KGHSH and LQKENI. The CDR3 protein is CASSATGGYTEAFF. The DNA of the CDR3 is TGTGCCAGCTCGGCGACAGGGGGGTACACTGAAGCTTTCTTT. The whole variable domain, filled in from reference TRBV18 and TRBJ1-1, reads NAGVMQNPRHLVRRRGQEARLRCSPMKGHSHVYWYRQLPEEGLKFMVYLQKENIIDESGMPKERFSAEFPKEGPSILRIQQVVRGDSAAYFCASSATGGYTEAFFGQGTRLTVV.

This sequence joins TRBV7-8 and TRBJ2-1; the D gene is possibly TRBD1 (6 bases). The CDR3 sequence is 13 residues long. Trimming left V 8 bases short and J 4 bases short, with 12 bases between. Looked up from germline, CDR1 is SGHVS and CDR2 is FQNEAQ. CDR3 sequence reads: CASRRTAYNEQFF. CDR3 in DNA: TGTGCCAGCCGCCGGACAGCATACAATGAGCAGTTCTTC. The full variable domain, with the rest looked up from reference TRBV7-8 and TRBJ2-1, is GAGVSQSPRYKVAKRGQDVALRCDPISGHVSLFWYQQALGQGPEFLTYFQNEAQLDKSGLPSDRFFAERPEGSVSTLKIQRTQQEDSAVYLCASRRTAYNEQFFGPGTRLTVL.

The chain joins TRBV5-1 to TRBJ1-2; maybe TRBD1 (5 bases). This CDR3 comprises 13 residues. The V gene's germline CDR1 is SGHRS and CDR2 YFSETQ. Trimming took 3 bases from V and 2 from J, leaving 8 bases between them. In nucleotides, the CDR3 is TGCGCCAGCAGCTCGGCAGGGAACTATGGCTACACCTTC. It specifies CASSSAGNYGYTF.

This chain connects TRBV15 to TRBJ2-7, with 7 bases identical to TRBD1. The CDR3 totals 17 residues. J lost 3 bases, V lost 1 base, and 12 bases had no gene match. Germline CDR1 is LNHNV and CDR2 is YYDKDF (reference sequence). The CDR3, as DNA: TGTGCCACCAGCAGAGGAATCCCGGGACAGCGCGACTACGAGCAGTACGTC. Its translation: CATSRGIPGQRDYEQYV.

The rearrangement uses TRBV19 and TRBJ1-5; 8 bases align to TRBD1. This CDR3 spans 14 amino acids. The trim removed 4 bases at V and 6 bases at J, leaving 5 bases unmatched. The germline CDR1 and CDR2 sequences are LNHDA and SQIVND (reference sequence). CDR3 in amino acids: CASSRDRQLQPQHF. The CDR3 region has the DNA TGTGCCAGTAGTAGGGACAGGCAACTTCAGCCCCAGCATTTT.

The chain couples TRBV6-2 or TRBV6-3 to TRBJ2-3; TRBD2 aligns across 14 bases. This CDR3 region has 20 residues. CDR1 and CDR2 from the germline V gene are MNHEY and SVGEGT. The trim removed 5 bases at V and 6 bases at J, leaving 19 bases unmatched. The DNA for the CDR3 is TGTGCCAGCAGTACCTACGCGCTCATTCCGGGACTAGCGGGGGAGGATACGCAGTATTTT. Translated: CASSTYALIPGLAGEDTQYF.

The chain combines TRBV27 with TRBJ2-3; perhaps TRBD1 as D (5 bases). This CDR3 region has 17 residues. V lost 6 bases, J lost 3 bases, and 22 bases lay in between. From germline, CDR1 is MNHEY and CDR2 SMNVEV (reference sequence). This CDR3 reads CASRSFDSPTGTDTQYF. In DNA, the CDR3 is TGTGCCAGCAGAAGCTTCGACAGTCCAACCGGTACAGATACGCAGTATTTT.

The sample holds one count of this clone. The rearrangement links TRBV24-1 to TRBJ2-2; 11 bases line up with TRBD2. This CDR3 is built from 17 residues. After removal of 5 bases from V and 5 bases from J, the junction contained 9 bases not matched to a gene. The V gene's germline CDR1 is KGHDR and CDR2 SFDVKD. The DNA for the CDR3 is TGTGCCACCAGTGGCAGCCCCGGGACTAGCGGTACCGGGGAGCTGTTTTTT. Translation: CATSGSPGTSGTGELFF.

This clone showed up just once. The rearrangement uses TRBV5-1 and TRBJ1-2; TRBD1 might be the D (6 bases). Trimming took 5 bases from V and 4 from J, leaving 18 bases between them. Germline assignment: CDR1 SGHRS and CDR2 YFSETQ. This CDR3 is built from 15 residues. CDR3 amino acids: CASRNPGDGGYGYTF. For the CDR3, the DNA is TGCGCCAGCAGAAATCCAGGGGATGGAGGCTATGGCTACACCTTC. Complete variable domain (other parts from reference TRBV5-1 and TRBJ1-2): KAGVTQTPRYLIKTRGQQVTLSCSPISGHRSVSWYQQTPGQGLQFLFEYFSETQRNKGNFPGRFSGRQFSNSRSEMNVSTLELGDSALYLCASRNPGDGGYGYTFGSGTRLTVV.

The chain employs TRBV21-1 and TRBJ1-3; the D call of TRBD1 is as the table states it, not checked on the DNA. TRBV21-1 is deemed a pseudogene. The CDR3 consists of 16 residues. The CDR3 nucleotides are TGTGCCAGCAGCTCGCACAGGGGAGAAAGTTTAAACACCATATATTTT. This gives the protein CASSSHRGESLNTIYF.

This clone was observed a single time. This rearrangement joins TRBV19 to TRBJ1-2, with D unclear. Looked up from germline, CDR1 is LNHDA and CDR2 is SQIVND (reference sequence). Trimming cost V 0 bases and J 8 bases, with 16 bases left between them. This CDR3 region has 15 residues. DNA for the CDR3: TGTGCCAGTAGTATAGATCGCTCGATTCTATGGGGCTACACCTTC. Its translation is CASSIDRSILWGYTF.

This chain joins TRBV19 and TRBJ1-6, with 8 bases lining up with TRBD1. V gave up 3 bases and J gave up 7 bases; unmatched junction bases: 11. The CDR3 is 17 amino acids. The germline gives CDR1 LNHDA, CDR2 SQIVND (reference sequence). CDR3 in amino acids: CASSIPPGQGFNSPLHF. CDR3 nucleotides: TGTGCCAGTAGTATTCCCCCCGGACAGGGTTTCAATTCACCCCTCCACTTT. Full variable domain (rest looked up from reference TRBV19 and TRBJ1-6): DGGITQSPKYLFRKEGQNVTLSCEQNLNHDAMYWYRQDPGQGLRLIYYSQIVNDFQKGDIAEGYSVSREKKESFPLTVTSAQKNPTAFYLCASSIPPGQGFNSPLHFGNGTRLTVT.

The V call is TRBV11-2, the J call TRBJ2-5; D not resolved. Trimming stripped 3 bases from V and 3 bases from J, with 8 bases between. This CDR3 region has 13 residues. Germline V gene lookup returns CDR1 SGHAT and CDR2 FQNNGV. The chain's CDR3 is CASSFSLKETQYF. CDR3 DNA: TGTGCCAGCAGCTTTTCCTTAAAAGAGACCCAGTACTTC.

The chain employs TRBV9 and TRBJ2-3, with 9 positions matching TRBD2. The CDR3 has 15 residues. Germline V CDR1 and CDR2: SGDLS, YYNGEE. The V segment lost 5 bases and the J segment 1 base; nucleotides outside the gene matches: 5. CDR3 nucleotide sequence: TGTGCCAGCAGACCCCGGACTAGCGGCACAGATACGCAGTATTTT. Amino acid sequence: CASRPRTSGTDTQYF. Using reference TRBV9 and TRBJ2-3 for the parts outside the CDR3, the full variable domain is DSGVTQTPKHLITATGQRVTLRCSPRSGDLSVYWYQQSLDQGLQFLIQYYNGEERAKGNILERFSAQQFPDLHSELNLSSLELGDSALYFCASRPRTSGTDTQYFGPGTRLTVL.